The 11 T cell receptor beta chains reported below all come from one sample, sequenced in a study of CD8+ T cells in alopecia areata. Once RNA had been extracted, it was reverse transcribed into cDNA to act as the sequencing template. Profiled with immunoSEQ multiplex PCR; TCRdb holds only in-frame clones, not every one. Of around 100,000 clones listed, around three fifths are singletons. Treatment here: oral pan-JAK inhibitor, 5-10 mg twice daily. Sequencing used CD8+ T cells sorted from blood, obtained at week 24, from a patient treated with tofacitinib. The receptors derive from a human donor with alopecia areata.

The chain carries TRBV7-9 and TRBJ2-3; 14 bases line up with TRBD2. Looked up from germline, CDR1 is SEHNR and CDR2 is FQNEAQ (reference sequence). The CDR3 extends over 16 amino acids. V trimming: 6 bases; J trimming: 4 bases; junction bases outside the gene matches: 6. The CDR3 sequence: CASSSGTSGGSDTQYF. The CDR3 bases are TGTGCCAGCAGTTCCGGGACTAGCGGGGGCTCAGATACGCAGTATTTT.

This clone was counted a single time. This chain joins TRBV29-1 and TRBJ2-5; weak D call: TRBD2 (5 bases). The DNA end is more similar to TRBJ2-7, so the J call may be wrong. This CDR3 region has 13 residues. The V gene's germline CDR1 is SQVTM and CDR2 ANQGSEA. The CDR3 sequence is CSVESVEGYEQYF. The CDR3 region has the DNA TGCAGCGTTGAATCCGTCGAGGGTTACGAGCAGTACTTC.

This clone was counted a few times. CDR3 region: CASSQGGTEQYF. The CDR3 DNA is TGTGCCAGCAGCCAGGGGGGAACCGAGCAGTACTTC. The J gene is TRBJ2-7, the V gene TRBV11-2; a possible D gene is TRBD1 (7 bases). Trimming removed 5 bases from V and 6 bases from J, with 11 bases in between. The CDR3 sequence is 12 residues long. Germline assignment: CDR1 SGHAT and CDR2 FQNNGV.

The CDR3: CASSQDRTNTEAFF. The CDR3 DNA reads TGCGCCAGCAGCCAAGATCGGACGAACACTGAAGCTTTCTTT. The V call is TRBV4-3, the J call TRBJ1-1, with D unclear. Germline CDR1 LGHNA, CDR2 YSLEER. V was shortened by 0 bases and J by 1 base, with 6 bases between the two germline ends. This CDR3 has 14 residues.

This chain uses TRBV27 with TRBJ2-1; 8 nucleotides align to TRBD1. CDR1 is MNHEY and CDR2 is SMNVEV in the germline V gene (reference sequence). With V trimmed by 5 bases and J by 4 bases, 4 bases remained unmatched. This CDR3 has 14 amino acids. The CDR3 nucleotides read TGTGCCAGCAGTCAGGACAGGGAGTACAATGAGCAGTTCTTC. Its protein product is CASSQDREYNEQFF.

This CDR3 reads CASRFPRDTGGNEQFF. DNA for the CDR3: TGTGCCAGCAGATTCCCCCGGGACACTGGAGGAAATGAGCAGTTCTTC. This rearrangement joins TRBV7-2 to TRBJ2-1; D perhaps matches TRBD1 (6 bases). The CDR3 sequence is 16 residues long. Trimming cost V 6 bases and J 7 bases, with 22 bases left between them. Looked up from germline, CDR1 is SGHTA and CDR2 is FQGNSA.

This clone was counted a single time. The genes are TRBV5-1 and TRBJ1-1; 7 nucleotides line up with TRBD1. The CDR3 extends over 13 amino acids. J lost 5 bases, V lost 2 bases, and 3 bases had no gene match. The germline V gene has CDR1 SGHRS and CDR2 YFSETQ. CDR3 nucleotides: TGCGCCAGCAGCTTTACAGGGGAAACTGAAGCTTTCTTT. Residues: CASSFTGETEAFF. Combining the CDR3 with reference TRBV5-1 and TRBJ1-1 gives the whole variable domain KAGVTQTPRYLIKTRGQQVTLSCSPISGHRSVSWYQQTPGQGLQFLFEYFSETQRNKGNFPGRFSGRQFSNSRSEMNVSTLELGDSALYLCASSFTGETEAFFGQGTRLTVV.

V and J are TRBV6-5 and TRBJ2-2; weak D call: TRBD1 (6 bases). Deletions cut 6 bases from V and 2 bases from J, with 10 bases between. Germline V gene lookup returns CDR1 MNHEY and CDR2 SVGAGI. The length of the CDR3 is 14 residues. The CDR3 DNA follows: TGTGCCAGCAGCAGGACAGACAACACCGGGGAGCTGTTTTTT. It is translated as CASSRTDNTGELFF.

The chain employs TRBV4-2 and TRBJ1-2; no firm D call. Germline V CDR1 and CDR2: LGHNA, YNFKEQ. The CDR3 contains 14 residues. V dropped 1 base and J dropped 0 bases, with 6 bases sitting between them. The DNA for the CDR3 is TGTGCCAGCAGCCAAGCACACACTAACTATGGCTACACCTTC. This encodes CASSQAHTNYGYTF.

This clone was observed a few times. V and J are TRBV7-9 and TRBJ1-1; no reliable D call. CDR1 and CDR2 from the germline V gene are SEHNR and FQNEAQ (reference sequence). The CDR3 runs 14 residues. The ends were cut back, 1 base at V and 5 bases at J, with 11 bases in the middle. CDR3 region: CASSLDSEITEAFF. CDR3 coding DNA: TGTGCCAGCAGCTTAGATTCAGAAATTACTGAAGCTTTCTTT.

This chain links TRBV6-5 with TRBJ2-7, with D perhaps TRBD2 (6 bases). Germline CDR1 MNHEY, CDR2 SVGAGI. Trimming removed 0 bases from V and 2 bases from J, with 8 bases in between. CDR3 size: 14 residues. CDR3 sequence reads: CASSYSEGTYEQYF. The CDR3 DNA follows: TGTGCCAGCAGTTACTCGGAGGGAACCTACGAGCAGTACTTC.